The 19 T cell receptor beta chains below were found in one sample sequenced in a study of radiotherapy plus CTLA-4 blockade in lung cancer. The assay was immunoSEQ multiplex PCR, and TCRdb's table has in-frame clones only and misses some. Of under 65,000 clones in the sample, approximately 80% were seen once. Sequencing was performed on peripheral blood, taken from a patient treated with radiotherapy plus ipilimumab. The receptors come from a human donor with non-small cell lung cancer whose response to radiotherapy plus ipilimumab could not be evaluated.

CDR3 region: CASSLFPTYEQFF. In DNA, the CDR3 is TGTGCCAGCAGCTTATTTCCGACTTATGAGCAGTTCTTC. The rearrangement joins TRBV11-2 to TRBJ2-1, with D unclear. Germline CDR1 reads SGHAT; CDR2 reads FQNNGV. This CDR3 has 13 residues. V shed 2 bases and J shed 8 bases, with 10 bases lying between them.

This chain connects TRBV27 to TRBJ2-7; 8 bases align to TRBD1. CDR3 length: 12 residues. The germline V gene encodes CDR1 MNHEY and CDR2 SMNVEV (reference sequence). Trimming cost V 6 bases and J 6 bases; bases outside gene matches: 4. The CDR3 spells CASRGQALEQYF. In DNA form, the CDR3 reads TGTGCCAGCAGGGGACAGGCTCTCGAGCAGTACTTC.

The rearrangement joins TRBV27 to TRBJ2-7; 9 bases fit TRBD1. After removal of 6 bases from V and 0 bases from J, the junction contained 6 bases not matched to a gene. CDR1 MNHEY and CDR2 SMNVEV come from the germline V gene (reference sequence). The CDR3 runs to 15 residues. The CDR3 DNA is TGTGCCAGCAGGGGAGAGGGACAGGGCTCCTACGAGCAGTACTTC. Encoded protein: CASRGEGQGSYEQYF.

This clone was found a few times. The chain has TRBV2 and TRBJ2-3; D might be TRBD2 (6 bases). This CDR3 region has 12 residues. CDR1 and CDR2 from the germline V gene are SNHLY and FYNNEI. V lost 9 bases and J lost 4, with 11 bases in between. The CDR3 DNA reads TGTGCCAGTCGGGACTCGGCAGATACGCAGTATTTT. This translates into CASRDSADTQYF.

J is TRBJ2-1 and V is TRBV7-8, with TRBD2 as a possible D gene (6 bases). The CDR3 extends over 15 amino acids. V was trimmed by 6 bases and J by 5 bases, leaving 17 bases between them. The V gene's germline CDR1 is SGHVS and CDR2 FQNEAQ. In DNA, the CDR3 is TGTGCCAGCAGAGAAACCCCGGGAGAGAACAATGAGCAGTTCTTC. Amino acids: CASRETPGENNEQFF.

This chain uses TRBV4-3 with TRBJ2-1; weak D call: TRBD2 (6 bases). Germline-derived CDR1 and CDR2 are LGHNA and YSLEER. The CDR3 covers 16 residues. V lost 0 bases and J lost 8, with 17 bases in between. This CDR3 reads CASSQDIWRGRYEQFF. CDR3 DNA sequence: TGCGCCAGCAGCCAAGATATATGGCGGGGCCGGTATGAGCAGTTCTTC.

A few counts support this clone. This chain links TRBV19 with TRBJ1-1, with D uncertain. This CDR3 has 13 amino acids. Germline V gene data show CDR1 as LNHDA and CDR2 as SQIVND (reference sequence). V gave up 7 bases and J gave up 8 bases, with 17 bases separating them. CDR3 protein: CASIPTRGDEAFF. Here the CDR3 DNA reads TGTGCCAGTATCCCGACCCGGGGAGACGAAGCTTTCTTT.

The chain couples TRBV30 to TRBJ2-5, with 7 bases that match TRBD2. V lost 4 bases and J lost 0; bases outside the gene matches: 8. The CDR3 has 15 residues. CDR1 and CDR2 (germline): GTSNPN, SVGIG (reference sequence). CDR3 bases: TGTGCCTGGACCACTGGGGGGGGTTACCAAGAGACCCAGTACTTC. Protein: CAWTTGGGYQETQYF.

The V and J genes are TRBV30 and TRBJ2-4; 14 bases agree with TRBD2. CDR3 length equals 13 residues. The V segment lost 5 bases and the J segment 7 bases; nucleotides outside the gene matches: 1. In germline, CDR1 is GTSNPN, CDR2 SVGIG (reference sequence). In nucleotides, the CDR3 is TGTGCCTGGGGACTAGCGGGAGGCAACATTCAGTACTTC. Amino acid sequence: CAWGLAGGNIQYF.

The CDR3 region has the DNA TGTGCCAGCTCATCGGCCACCCTCGGGGGCGAGCAGTACTTC. Protein: CASSSATLGGEQYF. The chain joins TRBV18 to TRBJ2-7; TRBD2 is a possible D gene (6 bases). CDR3 size: 14 residues. The V and J ends lost 5 bases and 6 bases respectively, with 17 bases between them. Per germline, CDR1 KGHSH and CDR2 LQKENI.

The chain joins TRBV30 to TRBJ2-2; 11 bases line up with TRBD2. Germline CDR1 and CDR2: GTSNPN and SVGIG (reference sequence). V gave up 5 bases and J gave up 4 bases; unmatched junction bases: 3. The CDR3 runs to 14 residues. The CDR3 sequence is CAWLAGGTTGELFF. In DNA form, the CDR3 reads TGTGCCTGGCTAGCGGGAGGAACCACCGGGGAGCTGTTTTTT.

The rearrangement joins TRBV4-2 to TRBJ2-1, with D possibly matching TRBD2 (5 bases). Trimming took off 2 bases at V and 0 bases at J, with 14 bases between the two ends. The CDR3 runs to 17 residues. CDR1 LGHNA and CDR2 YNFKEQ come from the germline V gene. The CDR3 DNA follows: TGTGCCAGCAGCCAACAGGACTCTCCCTCCTCCTACAATGAGCAGTTCTTC. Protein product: CASSQQDSPSSYNEQFF.

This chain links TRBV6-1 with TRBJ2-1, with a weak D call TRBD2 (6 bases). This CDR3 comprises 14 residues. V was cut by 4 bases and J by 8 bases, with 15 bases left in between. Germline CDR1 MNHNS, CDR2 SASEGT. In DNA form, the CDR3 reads TGTGCCAGCAGTGCCAGAAACCCGGGGGATGAGCAGTTCTTC. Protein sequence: CASSARNPGDEQFF.

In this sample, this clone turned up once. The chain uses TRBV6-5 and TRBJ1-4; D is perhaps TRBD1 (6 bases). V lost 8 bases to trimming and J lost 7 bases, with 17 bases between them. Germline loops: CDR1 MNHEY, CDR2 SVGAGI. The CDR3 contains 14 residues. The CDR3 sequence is CASGSGRGSEKLFF. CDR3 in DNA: TGTGCCAGCGGCTCCGGCAGGGGAAGTGAAAAACTGTTTTTT.

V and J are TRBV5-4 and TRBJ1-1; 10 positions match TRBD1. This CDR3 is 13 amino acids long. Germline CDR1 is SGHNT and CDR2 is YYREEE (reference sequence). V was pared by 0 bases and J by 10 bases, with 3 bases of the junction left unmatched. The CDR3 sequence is CASSLETGGRAFF. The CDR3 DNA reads TGTGCCAGCAGCTTGGAGACAGGGGGCAGAGCTTTCTTT.

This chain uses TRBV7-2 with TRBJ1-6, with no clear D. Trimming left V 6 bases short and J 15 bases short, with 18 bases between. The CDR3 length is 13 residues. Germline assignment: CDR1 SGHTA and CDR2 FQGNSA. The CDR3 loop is CASSLSGLPGLHF. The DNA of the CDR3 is TGTGCCAGCAGTCTGAGTGGGCTCCCCGGCCTCCACTTT.

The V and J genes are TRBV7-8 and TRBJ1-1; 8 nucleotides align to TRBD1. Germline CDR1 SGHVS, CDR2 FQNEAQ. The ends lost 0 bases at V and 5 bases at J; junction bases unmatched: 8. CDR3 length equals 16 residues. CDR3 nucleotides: TGTGCCAGCAGCTTAGCATCAGCAGGGGGCCGAACTGAAGCTTTCTTT. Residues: CASSLASAGGRTEAFF.

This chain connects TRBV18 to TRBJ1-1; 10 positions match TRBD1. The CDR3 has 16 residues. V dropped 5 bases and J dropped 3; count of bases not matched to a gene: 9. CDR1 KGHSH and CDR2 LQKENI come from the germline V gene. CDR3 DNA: TGTGCCAGCTCAGAGAGGGACAGGGGATGGGACACTGAAGCTTTCTTT. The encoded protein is CASSERDRGWDTEAFF.

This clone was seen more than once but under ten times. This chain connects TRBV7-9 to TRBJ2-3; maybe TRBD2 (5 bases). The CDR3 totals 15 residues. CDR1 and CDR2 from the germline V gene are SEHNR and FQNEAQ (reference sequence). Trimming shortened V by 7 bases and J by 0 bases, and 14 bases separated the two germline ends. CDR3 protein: CASTRRETSTDTQYF. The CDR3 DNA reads TGTGCCAGCACCCGACGGGAAACAAGCACAGATACGCAGTATTTT. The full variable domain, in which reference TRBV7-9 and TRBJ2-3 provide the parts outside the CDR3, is DTGVSQNPRHKITKRGQNVTFRCDPISEHNRLYWYRQTLGQGPEFLTYFQNEAQLEKSRLLSDRFSAERPKGSFSTLEIQRTEQGDSAMYLCASTRRETSTDTQYFGPGTRLTVL.